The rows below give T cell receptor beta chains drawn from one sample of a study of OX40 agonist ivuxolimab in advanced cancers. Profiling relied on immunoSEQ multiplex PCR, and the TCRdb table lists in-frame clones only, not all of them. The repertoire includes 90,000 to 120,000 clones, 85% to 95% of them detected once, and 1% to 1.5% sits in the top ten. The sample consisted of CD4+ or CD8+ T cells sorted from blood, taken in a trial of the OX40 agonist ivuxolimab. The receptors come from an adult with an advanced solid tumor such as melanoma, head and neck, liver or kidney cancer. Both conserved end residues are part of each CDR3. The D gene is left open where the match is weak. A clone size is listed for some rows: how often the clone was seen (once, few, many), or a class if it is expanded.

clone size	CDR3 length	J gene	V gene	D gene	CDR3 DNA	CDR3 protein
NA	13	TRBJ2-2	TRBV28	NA	TGTGCCAGCAGTGAAAGTAACACCGGGGAGCTGTTTTTT	CASSESNTGELFF
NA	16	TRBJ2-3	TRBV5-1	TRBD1	TGCGCCAGCAGCTTGGGACAGGGGGTTCGTACAGATACGCAGTATTTT	CASSLGQGVRTDTQYF
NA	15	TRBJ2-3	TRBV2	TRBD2	TGTGCCAGCAGCGGACTAGCGGGGTTTTTGGATACGCAGTATTTT	CASSGLAGFLDTQYF
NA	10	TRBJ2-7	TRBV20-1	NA	TGCAATGCCCCCTACTACGAGCAGTACTTC	CNAPYYEQYF
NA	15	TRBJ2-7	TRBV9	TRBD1	TGTGCCAGCTCCCTCGGGTGGACAGGGGCCTACGAGCAGTACTTC	CASSLGWTGAYEQYF
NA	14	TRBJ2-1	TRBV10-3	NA	TGTGCCATCAGTGAGGTAAAGCCACGGAATGAGCAGTTCTTC	CAISEVKPRNEQFF
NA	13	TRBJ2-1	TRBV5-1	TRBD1	TGCGCCAGCAGCCTGGACAGGGGCCGTGAGCAGTTCTTC	CASSLDRGREQFF
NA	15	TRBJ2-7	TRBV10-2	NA	TGCGCCAGCAGAGAGTACCGGGACATCTCCTACGAGCAGTACTTC	CASREYRDISYEQYF
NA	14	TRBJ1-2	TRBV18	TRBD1	TGTGCCAGCTCACAGGCCGCGACAGGGATCGGCTACACCTTC	CASSQAATGIGYTF
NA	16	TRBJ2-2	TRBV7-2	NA	TGTGCCAGCAGCTTCTCCGGGACGGCGAACACCGGGGAGCTGTTTTTT	CASSFSGTANTGELFF
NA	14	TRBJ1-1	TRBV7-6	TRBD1	TGTGCCAGCAGCTTGCAGGGGGCAGAAACTGAAGCTTTCTTT	CASSLQGAETEAFF
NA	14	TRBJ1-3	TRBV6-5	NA	TGTGCCAGCGGAGGGGGGTGGAGTGGAAACACCATATATTTT	CASGGGWSGNTIYF
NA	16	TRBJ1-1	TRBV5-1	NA	TGCGCCAGCAGCACGGCCCCTTTCCGGGCGAACACTGAAGCTTTCTTT	CASSTAPFRANTEAFF
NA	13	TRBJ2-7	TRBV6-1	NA	TGTGCCAGCAGTGAAGGACAGATCTACGAGCAGTACTTC	CASSEGQIYEQYF
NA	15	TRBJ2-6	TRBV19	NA	TGTGCCAGTAGCCCAACAGTTTCTGGGGCCAACGTCCTGACTTTC	CASSPTVSGANVLTF
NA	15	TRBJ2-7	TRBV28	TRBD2	TGTGCCAGCAGTTTTAGGCTAGCGGGAGGGTACGAGCAGTACTTC	CASSFRLAGGYEQYF
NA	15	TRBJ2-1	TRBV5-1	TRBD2	TGCGCCAGCAGCTTGTTCACCCTCGGGGGGTCTGAGCAGTTCTTC	CASSLFTLGGSEQFF
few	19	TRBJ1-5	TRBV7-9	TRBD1	TGTGCCAGCAGCCCCCCCTTAACAACACCGGGACAGTTTAATCAGCCCCAGCATTTT	CASSPPLTTPGQFNQPQHF
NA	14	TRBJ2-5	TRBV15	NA	TGTGCCACCAGCAGCAATAGCGAGGGGGAGACCCAGTACTTC	CATSSNSEGETQYF
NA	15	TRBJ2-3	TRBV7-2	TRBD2	TGTGCCAGCAGCTTAGGCGGGAGGGGGGTGGATACGCAGTATTTT	CASSLGGRGVDTQYF
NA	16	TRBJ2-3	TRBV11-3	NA	TGTGCCAGCAGCTTTGGGGGTTCTCTTAATACAGATACGCAGTATTTT	CASSFGGSLNTDTQYF
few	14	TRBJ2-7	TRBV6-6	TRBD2	TGTGCCGGGTCCTCCGGCGGGAGGGCCCACGAGCAGTACTTC	CAGSSGGRAHEQYF
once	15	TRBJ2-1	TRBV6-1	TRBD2	TGTGCCAGCAGTGGGGGGGGGAAGATGGTCAATGAGCAGTTCTTC	CASSGGGKMVNEQFF
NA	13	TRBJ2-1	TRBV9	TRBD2	TGTGCCAGCACTAGCGGGAGACGGGATGAGCAGTTCTTC	CASTSGRRDEQFF
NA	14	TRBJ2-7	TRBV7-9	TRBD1	TGTGCCAGCAGCTTGGACAGGGATGGACACGAGCAGTACTTC	CASSLDRDGHEQYF
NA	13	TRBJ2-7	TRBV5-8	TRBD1	TGTGCCAGCAGTGCGGGACAGGGGAGCGAGCAGTACTTC	CASSAGQGSEQYF
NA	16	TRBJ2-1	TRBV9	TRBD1	TGTGCCAGCAGCGTATCAGGACAGGGGGCCGGTAATGAGCAGTTCTTC	CASSVSGQGAGNEQFF
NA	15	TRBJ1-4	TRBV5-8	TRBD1	TGTGCCAGCAGCTCGGGACAGGGAACGACGGAGAAACTGTTTTTT	CASSSGQGTTEKLFF
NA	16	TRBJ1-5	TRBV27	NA	TGTGCCAGCAGTTTATTCCCAGGGTCGAGCAATCAGCCCCAGCATTTT	CASSLFPGSSNQPQHF
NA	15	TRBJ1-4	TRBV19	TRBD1	TGTGCCAGTAGTACAACACAGGGGAATGAAGAAAAACTGTTTTTT	CASSTTQGNEEKLFF
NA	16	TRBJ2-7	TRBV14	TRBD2	TGTGCCAGCAGCCAAGATAGACTAGCGGGAGGGCACGAGCAGTACTTC	CASSQDRLAGGHEQYF
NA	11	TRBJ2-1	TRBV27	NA	TGTGCCAGCAGTAAATACAATGAGCAGTTCTTC	CASSKYNEQFF
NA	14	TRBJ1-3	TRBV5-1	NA	TGCGCCAGCAGCTCGGATGGGGCTGGAAACACCATATATTTT	CASSSDGAGNTIYF
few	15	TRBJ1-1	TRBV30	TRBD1	TGTGCCTGGAGTGGGACAGGGGATAGGACCACTGAAGCTTTCTTT	CAWSGTGDRTTEAFF
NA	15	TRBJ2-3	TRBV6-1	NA	TGTGCCAGCAGTGAAATGATCGGAGTCACAGATACGCAGTATTTT	CASSEMIGVTDTQYF
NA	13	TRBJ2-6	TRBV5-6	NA	TGTGCCAGCAGCTTAAATGGGGCCAACGTCCTGACTTTC	CASSLNGANVLTF
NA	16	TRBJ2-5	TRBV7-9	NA	TGTGCCAGCAGCTCCTTACGCGTCAGTTACCAAGAGACCCAGTACTTC	CASSSLRVSYQETQYF
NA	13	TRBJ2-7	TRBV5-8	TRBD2	TGTGCCAGCAGCCGACTAGCGGGGTACGAGCAGTACTTC	CASSRLAGYEQYF
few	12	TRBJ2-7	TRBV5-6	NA	TGTGCCAGCAGCTTGACAGGGACGGCGCAGTACTTC	CASSLTGTAQYF
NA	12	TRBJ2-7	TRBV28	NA	TGTGCCAGCAGTCCCCGTTACTACGAGCAGTACTTC	CASSPRYYEQYF
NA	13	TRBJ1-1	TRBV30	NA	TGTGCCTGGAGTCGGAGCGGGAACACTGAAGCTTTCTTT	CAWSRSGNTEAFF
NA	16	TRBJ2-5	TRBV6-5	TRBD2	TGTGCCAGCAGTTCGGGACTAGCGGGAGCAAGGGAGACCCAGTACTTC	CASSSGLAGARETQYF